These 32 T cell receptor beta chains share one sample of origin, sequenced in a study of blood T cell repertoires in COVID-19. Some clones are missing from TCRdb's copy, which holds only in-frame ones; the method was immunoSEQ multiplex PCR. Here the sample spans some 250,000 clones, approximately 85% being singletons. Source material: peripheral blood. These receptors were collected from a woman in her thirties with acute or convalescent COVID-19.

The chain uses TRBV7-9 and TRBJ2-7; a possible D gene is TRBD1 (5 bases). V lost 4 bases and J 6 bases, leaving 19 bases between the germline ends. CDR1 SEHNR and CDR2 FQNEAQ come from the germline V gene (reference sequence). The CDR3 is made up of 15 amino acids. In nucleotides, the CDR3 is TGTGCCAGCAGCTCACCGGTGGGGCTAGACCGCGAGCAGTACTTC. Translated: CASSSPVGLDREQYF.

V usage is TRBV19 and J usage is TRBJ2-1; 9 bases align to TRBD2. The germline V gene encodes CDR1 LNHDA and CDR2 SQIVND (reference sequence). The CDR3 contains 16 residues. For the CDR3, the DNA is TGTGGCGCGGGGGGGGCTAGCGCGACCCAAGGCAATGAGCAGTTCTTC. This encodes CGAGGASATQGNEQFF.

The CDR3 loop is CASSLVRGGRWDTQYF. The DNA of the CDR3 is TGTGCCAGCAGCTTGGTTAGGGGAGGGCGCTGGGATACGCAGTATTTT. The chain employs TRBV5-6 and TRBJ2-3; TRBD2 aligns across 7 bases. The V segment lost 0 bases and the J segment 6 bases; nucleotides outside the gene matches: 10. This CDR3 is 16 amino acids long. Germline-derived CDR1 and CDR2 are SGHDT and YYEEEE.

This chain connects TRBV5-4 to TRBJ1-1; TRBD1 matches 8 bases. The V gene end was trimmed by 4 bases and the J gene end by 1 base; junction bases not matched to a gene: 6. The CDR3 contains 15 residues. From germline, CDR1 is SGHNT and CDR2 YYREEE (reference sequence). CDR3 protein: CASSRRTGSNTEAFF. The CDR3 DNA reads as TGTGCCAGCAGCAGACGGACAGGGTCGAACACTGAAGCTTTCTTT.

J is TRBJ2-5 and V is TRBV6-6; D is ambiguous. From germline, CDR1 is MNHNY and CDR2 SVGAGI (reference sequence). The length of the CDR3 is 14 residues. Trimming removed 0 bases at V and 1 base at J, with 6 bases between. CDR3: CASSYSALQETQYF. The CDR3 bases are TGTGCCAGCAGTTACTCTGCACTCCAAGAGACCCAGTACTTC.

The J gene is TRBJ1-5, the V gene TRBV7-9; 9 bases fit TRBD1. The trim removed 3 bases at V and 13 bases at J, leaving 7 bases unmatched. Germline V gives CDR1 SEHNR, CDR2 FQNEAQ (reference sequence). This CDR3 is built from 13 residues. CDR3 protein: CASSLDTGTGQHF. The CDR3 DNA reads as TGTGCCAGCAGCTTGGATACCGGGACAGGGCAGCATTTT.

The chain employs TRBV5-6 and TRBJ2-2; TRBD2 matches 8 bases. CDR3 length: 14 residues. Trimming removed 5 bases from V and 6 bases from J; junction bases left unmatched: 6. The germline gives CDR1 SGHDT, CDR2 YYEEEE. The CDR3 is CASSIPGLAGELFF. CDR3 in DNA: TGTGCCAGCAGTATCCCGGGACTAGCCGGGGAGCTGTTTTTT. The complete variable domain, with remaining parts taken from reference TRBV5-6 and TRBJ2-2, reads DAGVTQSPTHLIKTRGQQVTLRCSPKSGHDTVSWYQQALGQGPQFIFQYYEEEERQRGNFPDRFSGHQFPNYSSELNVNALLLGDSALYLCASSIPGLAGELFFGEGSRLTVL.

The chain uses TRBV7-2 and TRBJ2-1, with TRBD2 matching over 10 bases. The CDR3 loop spans 18 amino acids. Trimming took 5 bases from V and 1 from J; bases not matched to a gene: 11. Germline loops: CDR1 SGHTA, CDR2 FQGNSA. CDR3 sequence reads: CASSPHWASGSSYNEQFF. The CDR3, as DNA: TGTGCCAGCAGCCCCCATTGGGCTAGCGGGAGTTCCTACAATGAGCAGTTCTTC.

This chain connects TRBV7-2 to TRBJ2-7; possibly TRBD1 for D (6 bases). This CDR3 spans 14 amino acids. Germline loops: CDR1 SGHTA, CDR2 FQGNSA. V lost 3 bases to trimming and J lost 2 bases, with 11 bases between them. This CDR3 reads CASSLKQGTYEQYF. In DNA form, the CDR3 reads TGTGCCAGCAGCTTGAAGCAGGGGACCTACGAGCAGTACTTC.

Only one count was recorded for this clone. The chain joins TRBV7-8 to TRBJ1-6; weak D call: TRBD1 (6 bases). The germline V gene has CDR1 SGHVS and CDR2 FQNEAQ. This CDR3 comprises 16 residues. Trimming pared 5 bases from V and 10 bases from J, leaving 21 bases between. The CDR3 DNA follows: TGTGCCAGCAGCCTCGGCGGACAGCGGCTGAAGTCACCCCTCCACTTT. Encoded protein: CASSLGGQRLKSPLHF.

CDR3 sequence (DNA): TGTGCCAGTAGTCTTGGGAGTTCCTACGAGCAGTACTTC. Amino acid sequence: CASSLGSSYEQYF. This rearrangement joins TRBV19 to TRBJ2-7, with D possibly being TRBD2 (5 bases). CDR1 and CDR2 from the germline V gene are LNHDA and SQIVND (reference sequence). The length of the CDR3 is 13 residues. V was clipped by 5 bases and J by 1 base, with 9 bases between them.

The chain uses TRBV3-1 (or the pseudogene TRBV3-2) and TRBJ2-7; TRBD1 matches 7 bases. Trimming took 7 bases from V and 3 from J; bases not matched to a gene: 12. Germline values: CDR1 LGHDT, CDR2 YNNKEL (reference sequence). CDR3 length: 15 amino acids. In nucleotides, the CDR3 is TGTGCCAGCACCGGACCGGGACAGAGACACTACGAGCAGTACTTC. This codes for CASTGPGQRHYEQYF.

The chain recombines TRBV6-6 with TRBJ2-1, with D perhaps matching TRBD1 (7 bases). V was shortened by 10 bases and J by 4 bases, with 17 bases between the two germline ends. The CDR3 loop spans 14 amino acids. Per germline, CDR1 MNHNY and CDR2 SVGAGI (reference sequence). This chain's CDR3 is CATGGSGGYNEQFF. The DNA of the CDR3 is TGTGCCACAGGGGGATCAGGGGGGTACAATGAGCAGTTCTTC.

With regard to this clone: Different DNA sequences within this sample yield the same CDR3. The chain combines TRBV14 with TRBJ2-3; 7 nucleotides match TRBD2. The germline gives CDR1 SGHDN, CDR2 FVKESK. The length of the CDR3 is 18 residues. V shed 4 bases and J 0 bases; nucleotides not matched to a gene: 13. The CDR3 loop is CASSPPWTSGASTDTQYF. CDR3 bases: TGTGCCAGCAGCCCTCCATGGACTAGTGGGGCAAGCACAGATACGCAGTATTTT. Variable domain in full (rest from reference TRBV14 and TRBJ2-3): EAGVTQFPSHSVIEKGQTVTLRCDPISGHDNLYWYRRVMGKEIKFLLHFVKESKQDESGMPNNRFLAERTGGTYSTLKVQPAELEDSGVYFCASSPPWTSGASTDTQYFGPGTRLTVL.

This clone was counted only a few times. The rearrangement joins TRBV5-6 to TRBJ1-3; D not resolved. Trimming left V 0 bases short and J 0 bases short, with 4 bases between. The CDR3 has 14 amino acids. Germline-derived CDR1 and CDR2 are SGHDT and YYEEEE. CDR3 in amino acids: CASSLVSSGNTIYF. DNA of the CDR3: TGTGCCAGCAGCTTGGTGAGCTCTGGAAACACCATATATTTT.

The V gene is TRBV18, the J gene TRBJ1-2, with TRBD1 matching over 10 bases. The germline CDR1 and CDR2 sequences are KGHSH and LQKENI. Losses at the gene ends were 3 bases for V and 3 bases for J; bases not matched to a gene: 1. The CDR3 sequence is 14 residues long. The CDR3 loop reads CASSPGQGYYGYTF. The CDR3 nucleotides are TGTGCCAGCTCACCGGGACAGGGGTACTATGGCTACACCTTC.

There are a few counts of this clone. The rearrangement uses TRBV4-1 and TRBJ2-2; 11 bases are shared with TRBD1. Unmatched junction bases numbered 8, after V lost 4 bases and J lost 4 bases. CDR1 and CDR2 from the germline V gene are MGHRA and YSYEKL. This CDR3 spans 17 amino acids. CDR3 in amino acids: CASSLERTGGLTGELFF. The CDR3 DNA follows: TGCGCCAGCAGCCTCGAACGGACAGGGGGCCTCACCGGGGAGCTGTTTTTT.

This chain joins TRBV19 and TRBJ1-1; 7 nucleotides line up with TRBD1. CDR3 length: 12 amino acids. J was trimmed by 10 bases and V by 5 bases; bases with no gene match: 7. Germline V gene data show CDR1 as LNHDA and CDR2 as SQIVND (reference sequence). The CDR3: CASSPRQGGAFF. The CDR3 DNA follows: TGTGCCAGTAGTCCGAGACAGGGTGGAGCTTTCTTT.

As for this clone: This same CDR3 is encoded by further DNA sequences in the sample. The chain carries TRBV12-3 or TRBV12-4 and TRBJ2-5; tentative D call: TRBD2 (5 bases). This CDR3 has 13 residues. Trimming took off 0 bases at V and 4 bases at J, with 6 bases between the two ends. The CDR3 sequence is CASSLAGVETQYF. As DNA, the CDR3 is TGTGCCAGCAGTTTAGCGGGAGTAGAGACCCAGTACTTC.

The V gene is TRBV30, the J gene TRBJ1-5; TRBD1 agrees at 11 bases. The CDR3 loop spans 15 amino acids. V was pared by 3 bases and J by 6 bases, with 7 bases of the junction left unmatched. Looked up from germline, CDR1 is GTSNPN and CDR2 is SVGIG (reference sequence). This CDR3 is CAWSRDRGVGQPQHF. For the CDR3, the DNA is TGTGCCTGGAGCCGGGACAGGGGGGTTGGTCAGCCCCAGCATTTT.

The chain recombines TRBV3-1 (or the pseudogene TRBV3-2) with TRBJ1-6; 9 nucleotides align to TRBD1. This CDR3 spans 17 amino acids. V lost 0 bases to trimming and J lost 4 bases; unmatched junction nucleotides: 4. CDR1 is LGHDT, CDR2 YNNKEL, per germline (reference sequence). CDR3 amino acids: CASSQDGTGHYNSPLHF. Here the CDR3 DNA reads TGTGCCAGCAGCCAAGACGGGACAGGGCATTATAATTCACCCCTCCACTTT.

The genes are TRBV27 and TRBJ1-1; tentatively, D is TRBD1 (6 bases). Germline V gives CDR1 MNHEY, CDR2 SMNVEV (reference sequence). This CDR3 comprises 13 residues. V was shortened by 9 bases and J by 0 bases, with 11 bases between the two germline ends. CDR3 in amino acids: CASAQGMNTEAFF. DNA of the CDR3: TGTGCCAGTGCCCAGGGGATGAACACTGAAGCTTTCTTT.

This rearrangement joins TRBV3-1 (or the pseudogene TRBV3-2) to TRBJ2-2; D uncertain. Trimming cost V 1 base and J 6 bases, with 6 bases left between them. Germline V gives CDR1 LGHDT, CDR2 YNNKEL (reference sequence). CDR3 length: 13 residues. The CDR3 region is CASSQGPPGELFF. CDR3 coding DNA: TGTGCCAGCAGCCAAGGGCCCCCCGGGGAGCTGTTTTTT.

This clone was detected a few times. The chain is built from TRBV7-2 and TRBJ2-1; possible D gene TRBD2, 6 bases. CDR1 is SGHTA and CDR2 is FQGNSA in the germline V gene. The CDR3 totals 19 residues. Trimming took 5 bases from V and 2 from J, leaving 25 bases between them. CDR3 loop: CASSPGDTPFGDAYNEQFF. The DNA of the CDR3 is TGTGCCAGCAGCCCGGGGGATACACCCTTTGGCGACGCCTACAATGAGCAGTTCTTC. Combining the CDR3 with reference TRBV7-2 and TRBJ2-1 gives the whole variable domain GAGVSQSPSNKVTEKGKDVELRCDPISGHTALYWYRQSLGQGLEFLIYFQGNSAPDKSGLPSDRFSAERTGGSVSTLTIQRTQQEDSAVYLCASSPGDTPFGDAYNEQFFGPGTRLTVL.

The chain employs TRBV30 and TRBJ2-7; 7 bases align to TRBD1. The CDR3 is 13 amino acids. V dropped 3 bases and J dropped 2; count of bases not matched to a gene: 4. The germline gives CDR1 GTSNPN, CDR2 SVGIG (reference sequence). The CDR3 region is CAWSRQGAYEQYF. The CDR3 coding sequence is TGTGCCTGGAGCCGGCAGGGGGCCTACGAGCAGTACTTC.

For the CDR3, the DNA is TGTGCCAGCAGTTCCGGGACAGGGAATTCACCCCTCCACTTT. Encoded protein: CASSSGTGNSPLHF. V and J are TRBV27 and TRBJ1-6; 9 positions agree with TRBD1. This CDR3 region has 14 residues. In germline, CDR1 is MNHEY, CDR2 SMNVEV (reference sequence). After removal of 4 bases from V and 7 bases from J, the junction contained 2 bases not matched to a gene.

This clone was recorded once. This chain links TRBV6-2 or TRBV6-3 with TRBJ1-1; a weak D match, TRBD1 (6 bases). V lost 5 bases and J 0 bases, leaving 7 bases between the germline ends. The CDR3 runs 13 residues. Germline CDR1 and CDR2: MNHEY and SVGEGT. CDR3 nucleotides: TGTGCCAGCAGTAACAGGGTGAACACTGAAGCTTTCTTT. Residues: CASSNRVNTEAFF.

The CDR3 region has the DNA TGCGCCAGCAGCTTCAGTGGGACAGCCCTGTCGACCATATATTTT. Translating gives CASSFSGTALSTIYF. The chain carries TRBV5-1 and TRBJ1-3, with TRBD1 matching over 7 bases. CDR3 length: 15 amino acids. With V trimmed by 2 bases and J by 10 bases, 12 bases remained unmatched. Germline values: CDR1 SGHRS, CDR2 YFSETQ.

The rearrangement uses TRBV21-1 and TRBJ1-5. TRBV21-1 is tagged as a pseudogene. The CDR3 runs 15 residues. CDR3 coding DNA: TGTGCCAGCAGCAAAGTACCGGGATCCAATCAGCCCCAGCATTTT. Protein product: CASSKVPGSNQPQHF.

The V gene is TRBV21-1, the J gene TRBJ1-4; no check of the table's D call, TRBD1, against the DNA was made. TRBV21-1 is a recognized pseudogene. The CDR3 sequence is 15 residues long. The CDR3 region is CASSIHRGLQEKLFF. The CDR3 DNA sequence: TGTGCCAGCAGCATTCACAGGGGGCTTCAAGAAAAACTGTTTTTT.

The gene calls are TRBV11-3 and TRBJ1-2, with 7 bases identical to TRBD1. V lost 1 base and J lost 7; bases outside the gene matches: 18. This CDR3 comprises 18 residues. The V gene's germline CDR1 is SGHNT and CDR2 YENEEA. The chain's CDR3 is CASSLGAGRTGGAAGYTF. The CDR3, as DNA: TGTGCCAGCAGCTTAGGCGCGGGGAGGACAGGCGGGGCTGCTGGCTACACCTTC. Filled out from reference TRBV11-3 and TRBJ1-2, the complete variable domain reads EAGVVQSPRYKIIEKKQPVAFWCNPISGHNTLYWYLQNLGQGPELLIRYENEEAVDDSQLPKDRFSAERLKGVDSTLKIQPAELGDSAVYLCASSLGAGRTGGAAGYTFGSGTRLTVV.

The chain links TRBV7-2 to TRBJ2-7; D not certain. The CDR3 loop spans 11 amino acids. Per the germline V gene, CDR1 is SGHTA and CDR2 is FQGNSA. V gave up 5 bases and J gave up 7 bases, with 9 bases separating them. The CDR3 protein is CASSHVEEQYF. The CDR3 DNA follows: TGTGCCAGCAGCCACGTGGAGGAGCAGTACTTC. Full variable domain (missing parts from reference TRBV7-2 and TRBJ2-7): GAGVSQSPSNKVTEKGKDVELRCDPISGHTALYWYRQSLGQGLEFLIYFQGNSAPDKSGLPSDRFSAERTGGSVSTLTIQRTQQEDSAVYLCASSHVEEQYFGPGTRLTVT.